The entry that follows covers one T cell receptor beta chain sequence. Its target is unknown. This sample is part of a study of early T cells in non-severe SARS-CoV-2 infection. The overall study: The sequenced material was bulk RNA from unsorted whole blood, and its chains were unpaired.

The study's findings and limits: VDJdb matching favored anti-spike CD8 responses, missing private and CD4 specificities.

Tagging with unique molecular identifiers was applied to individual cDNA molecules. One entry per CDR3 protein results from TCRdb running MiXCR on the 5' RACE reads. Counted here are roughly 72,000 distinct CDR3 sequences, 9.5% to 15% occurring once; the ten biggest clones make up 2.5% to 3.5%. There are 17 residues in the CDR3. CDR1 is KGHDR, CDR2 SFDVKD, per germline. The V segment lost 0 bases and the J segment 4 bases; nucleotides outside the gene matches: 4. The chain is built from TRBV24-1 and TRBJ2-1, with TRBD1 matching 11 bases. The material was whole blood, obtained at baseline. The clonotype originates from an adult who was a healthcare worker with PCR-confirmed SARS-CoV-2 infection or an uninfected control (not recorded which). DNA of the CDR3: TGTGCCACCAGTGATTTGTTTGGGACAGGGGGTTACAATGAGCAGTTCTTC. Encoded protein: CATSDLFGTGGYNEQFF.